The T cell receptor beta chain described here comes from a study of T cells in Graves' hyperthyroidism and ophthalmopathy (dated by TCRdb to the late 2010s). For the wider study: Peripheral blood samples were taken at initial diagnosis, before any treatment was given. TCR V-J signatures able to tell the groups apart were searched for in a discovery cohort of 100 patients, of whom 40 to 45 had Graves' ophthalmopathy and under 65 had stable Graves' hyperthyroidism. Prospective prediction of ophthalmopathy was tested in an independent validation cohort of approximately 19 hyperthyroidism patients and around 16 patients who later progressed to ophthalmopathy. For training and testing, the 100 or so patients in the discovery cohort were randomly divided in a 7:3 ratio. The study also compared thyroid tissue and blood T-cell repertoires from 6 or 7 Graves' hyperthyroidism patients. After sampling, hyperthyroidism patients received methimazole starting at 30 mg daily, and ophthalmopathy patients received high-dose intravenous methylprednisolone. According to the paper, TCR Vbeta CDR3 sequencing was carried out on over 130 peripheral blood samples, which came from under 50 ophthalmopathy, 70 to 80 hyperthyroidism and approximately 17 progressor patients.

A patient counted as having stable Graves' hyperthyroidism if no progression to ophthalmopathy occurred over 18 months of follow-up. The hyperthyroidism patients were between 18 and 65 years old and newly diagnosed, with a disease duration of less than 2 months. The study excluded patients with uncontrolled infections, other autoimmune diseases, pregnancy or lactation. Clinical symptoms, serum thyroxine and TRAb, thyroid ultrasound, and orbital computed tomography formed the basis for the diagnoses. PBMCs were separated from approximately 10 ml of fresh peripheral blood using Ficoll-Paque density gradient centrifugation. Trizol reagent was used to extract total RNA, and RNA quality was then checked on an Agilent 2100 Bioanalyzer. The CDR3, from cysteine to phenylalanine, totals 14 residues. This entry keeps only the CDR3 DNA: 42 bases, framed from base 1. The germline V gene (reference sequence) sets CDR1 to SGHNT and CDR2 to YYREEE. V drops 3 bases and J drops 10 bases, leaving 19 bases in between.

General findings and caveats noted by the study authors: Blood samples also contained most of the expanded thyroid clonotypes (frequency above 0.001), which suggests that blood repertoires may reflect thyroid immune responses. No statistical method was used to set the sample size in advance, and investigators knew the group allocation. A model built on a 13 V-J signature distinguished ophthalmopathy from stable hyperthyroidism, reaching 85% to 90% sensitivity and about 81% specificity in cross-validation and 80%/75% in testing. During validation, the model predicted progression to ophthalmopathy a median of about 6.5 months ahead of onset, with just under 71% sensitivity and roughly 72% specificity.

A note on this clonotype: Its target antigen remains unknown. Within one base of it there is no much larger clone, and no base qualities were kept.

The TCR beta CDR3 regions were amplified from the RNA transcripts. The TCR CDR3 was subjected to a first round of RT-PCR using the HTBI primer set and the Qiagen OneStep RT-PCR kit. Libraries were constructed in a second round of multiplex PCR, after which size selection and purification were performed. Sequencing of the libraries was done on an Illumina HiSeq2000 using paired-end 100 bp reads. In the original analysis: SOAPnuke was used to process the raw data, throwing out any read that contained adapters or uncalled bases, had a mean Phred below 15, or lacked an exact constant-primer or identifier match. High-quality paired reads were merged using COPE v1.2.5, and each unique nucleotide sequence was defined as a clonotype. MiTCR v1.1 was used to align clonotypes to the IMGT TRBV, TRBD and TRBJ reference segments. The analysis included only V-J combinations with a frequency above 0.0001, which together covered roughly 99% of the repertoires. The TCS score was defined as F50 (clonal expansion) divided by E x V (chaos), with BLOSUM62-based TCRdist calculated between CDR3 peptides within each V-J. Welch's t-statistics and random forest reduced roughly 530 V-J features to 13, which were used in a naive Bayes classifier (R e1071). Starting from the raw public reads, TCRdb applied fastp trimming at Q25, assembled clones with MiXCR and retained in-frame beta chains. Every entry covers one CDR3 protein and lists the most common genes and DNA from its rows. TCRdb assigned the V and J calls; the authors' analysis was not used. Across this sample there are a few hundred thousand distinct CDR3 sequences, with roughly 13% seen only once. Together, the top ten hold around a tenth of the sample.

The receptor was isolated from a woman under 30 with Graves' hyperthyroidism. The sequence is built from TRBV5-4 and TRBJ2-5, and possibly TRBD2, on 6 matching bases. Sequencing used blood. The nucleotide sequence reads TGTGCCAGCAGCTCCCGAGGGGAGGTCTCAGACCAGTACTTC. Its product reads: CASSSRGEVSDQYF.